A selection of T cell receptor beta chains follows, all from one sample in a study of shared clonotypes between healthy human individuals. Libraries were prepared by immunoSEQ multiplex PCR; TCRdb keeps only in-frame clonotypes and omits some of them. Of around 180,000 clones listed, roughly 91% are singletons. The sequencing sample was made of naive CD4+ T cells sorted from blood. These receptors came from a woman under 40 in good health. Each CDR3 is given with its conserved first and last residue. A D gene is named only where the DNA matches it firmly. Expanded clones are given a class, and other clones once, few, many or no size at all.

>TRBJ2-7|.|TRBV11-2|.
TGTGCCAGCAGCTCCAGGGTTTACGAGCAGTACTTC
CASSSRVYEQYF
>TRBJ2-3|.|TRBV9|.
TGTGCCAGCAGCGATAGCCCCGGTAAGACTAGCACAGATACGCAGTATTTT
CASSDSPGKTSTDTQYF
>TRBJ2-7|once|TRBV15|TRBD1
TGTGCCACCAGAGGCACCGGGACAGGGGGCTACGAGCAGTACTTC
CATRGTGTGGYEQYF
>TRBJ1-5|.|TRBV4-1|.
TGCGCCAGCAGCCAAGATTGGGGCAGGGCCCCAAATCAGCCCCAGCATTTT
CASSQDWGRAPNQPQHF
>TRBJ1-1|.|TRBV10-2|.
TGCGCCAGCAGTGCAGGCAGTTACACTGAAGCTTTCTTT
CASSAGSYTEAFF
>TRBJ2-3|once|TRBV4-1|TRBD2
TGCGCCAGCAGCCAAGATAGCGGGAGGGCGTACCCAGATACGCAGTATTTT
CASSQDSGRAYPDTQYF
>TRBJ2-1|.|TRBV28|.
TGTGCCAGCAGGCGGACAGCTACCTACAATGAGCAGTTCTTC
CASRRTATYNEQFF
>TRBJ1-2|.|TRBV28|TRBD1
TGTGCCAGCAGTGTACAGGGGGCGCGTTATGGCTACACCTTC
CASSVQGARYGYTF
>TRBJ2-7|once|TRBV7-9|.
TGTGCCAGCAGCTCCGGGCCTTCGAGATCCACCGTCGAGCAGTACTTC
CASSSGPSRSTVEQYF
>TRBJ1-1|.|TRBV4-1|TRBD1
TGCGCCAGCAGCCAAGTACAGACGGGACAGGGCTCTGAAGCTTTCTTT
CASSQVQTGQGSEAFF
>TRBJ2-7|few|TRBV5-1|.
TGCGCCAGCAGCTTGGCCGACGAGCAGTACTTC
CASSLADEQYF
>TRBJ2-7|.|TRBV9|TRBD1
TGTGCCAGCAGCGTAGCGGGACAGACCGACTACGAGCAGTACTTC
CASSVAGQTDYEQYF
>TRBJ2-5|.|TRBV6-1|.
TGTGCCAGCAGTGACAGGAATATTGGGGAGACCCAGTACTTC
CASSDRNIGETQYF
>TRBJ1-1|.|TRBV28|.
TGTGCCAGCAGTTTTCCGTACACTGAAGCTTTCTTT
CASSFPYTEAFF
>TRBJ2-6|.|TRBV5-1|TRBD2
TGCGCCAGCAGCTTGGGTGGCGGGGGCTCTGGGGCCAACGTCCTGACTTTC
CASSLGGGGSGANVLTF
>TRBJ1-1|.|TRBV5-4|.
TGTGCCAGCAGCGGGCGTGGTGCTGAAGCTTTCTTT
CASSGRGAEAFF
>TRBJ2-7|.|TRBV5-1|.
TGCGCCAGCAGCAGGGACACCTACTACGAGCAGTACTTC
CASSRDTYYEQYF
>TRBJ2-7|.|TRBV28|.
TGTGCCAGCAGTTTGGACAACTCCTACGAGCAGTACTTC
CASSLDNSYEQYF
>TRBJ1-1|.|TRBV28|.
TGTGCCCTGGGCTCCCGAAACACTGAAGCTTTCTTT
CALGSRNTEAFF
>TRBJ1-1|.|TRBV6-5|.
TGTGCCAGCAGTTACTCTTGGGTTCGGGACACTGAAGCTTTCTTT
CASSYSWVRDTEAFF
>TRBJ1-1|.|TRBV19|.
TGTGCCAGTATTGATTGGACAGCACAATCCAAAGCTTTCTTT
CASIDWTAQSKAFF
>TRBJ1-5|.|TRBV10-3|.
TGTGCCATCAGCGACATCGATCAGCCCCAGCATTTT
CAISDIDQPQHF
>TRBJ1-2|.|TRBV29-1|.
TGCAGCGTCTCAAAACCAGGAGATAACTATGGCTACACCTTC
CSVSKPGDNYGYTF
>TRBJ1-1|.|TRBV18|.
TGTGCCAGCTCACCACCGGTTGTGAACACTGAAGCTTTCTTT
CASSPPVVNTEAFF
>TRBJ1-1|.|TRBV29-1|.
TGCAGCGTCTCAGACCGGTTCGATGAAGCTTTCTTT
CSVSDRFDEAFF
>TRBJ1-4|.|TRBV7-2|.
TGTGCCAGCAGCCCCCAGGGGTTAGGCGAAAAACTGTTTTTT
CASSPQGLGEKLFF
>TRBJ1-5|once|TRBV19|TRBD1
TGTGCCGGGGGACAGGGAATCAATCAGCCCCAGCATTTT
CAGGQGINQPQHF
>TRBJ1-3|once|TRBV21-1|.
TGTGCCAGCAGGGTCTTTCACTATGACTCTGGAAACACCATATATTTT
CASRVFHYDSGNTIYF
>TRBJ1-1|.|TRBV6-6|.
TGTGCCAGCAGTCCCCTTGAGCTCACTGAAGCTTTCTTT
CASSPLELTEAFF
>TRBJ2-1|once|TRBV27|.
TGTGCCAGCAGTTTTCAAGGAGTGGGGGTCAATGAGCAGTTCTTC
CASSFQGVGVNEQFF
>TRBJ2-7|.|TRBV15|.
TGTGCCACCAGCAGAGAGATGGGCAGGCAGGACGAGCAGTACTTC
CATSREMGRQDEQYF
>TRBJ1-5|.|TRBV6-5|.
TGTGCCAGCACCCCACAGGGTGGGGGCAATCAGCCCCAGCATTTT
CASTPQGGGNQPQHF
>TRBJ2-7|.|TRBV27|.
TGTGCCAGCAGTCTACTCGCCGGGACCGGCGTACCCGAGCAGTACTTC
CASSLLAGTGVPEQYF
>TRBJ2-2|.|TRBV5-4|TRBD1
TGTGCCAGCTGGACAGGGGGCCACACCGGGGAGCTGTTTTTT
CASWTGGHTGELFF
>TRBJ2-7|.|TRBV11-2|.
TGTGCCAGCAGCCTCCCGGAGGGCTGGGGGGTGGAGCAGTACTTC
CASSLPEGWGVEQYF
>TRBJ1-5|.|TRBV2|.
TGTGCCAGCACCAGGACAGCTACAACTCAGCCCCAGCATTTT
CASTRTATTQPQHF
>TRBJ2-1|.|TRBV27|TRBD2
TGTGCCAGCAGTTTATGGGGGCGGGCTAGCGGGGATGAGCAGTTCTTC
CASSLWGRASGDEQFF
>TRBJ2-2|.|TRBV10-1|TRBD2
TGCGCCAGCAGTGAGGCGGGAGTAAGGACCGGGGAGCTGTTTTTT
CASSEAGVRTGELFF
>TRBJ2-3|.|TRBV10-1|TRBD2
TGCGCCAGCAGTGAGTCGAGTGCGGCGGGAGCTACAGATACGCAGTATTTT
CASSESSAAGATDTQYF
>TRBJ2-3|.|TRBV2|TRBD2
TGTGCCAGCAGTGAAGCGGGGACTAACACAGATACGCAGTATTTT
CASSEAGTNTDTQYF
>TRBJ2-5|.|TRBV10-1|TRBD2
TGCGCCAGCAGTCCGGCAGGCGGGAGTCTTGAGCAGTACTTC
CASSPAGGSLEQYF
>TRBJ2-1|.|TRBV5-1|.
TGCGCCAGCAGCTTGGCCTTCGGACTAAGAAATGAGCAGTTCTTC
CASSLAFGLRNEQFF